The T cell receptor (beta chain) described here comes from a study of blood T cell repertoires in COVID-19. Study-level information: The origin of the acute and convalescent COVID-19 samples was the United States, Italy and Spain. Sources were T cells, B-cell-depleted T cells, or PBMCs; the material itself was cDNA or gDNA.

Germline CDR1 is KGHSH and CDR2 is LQKENI. Trimming left V 4 bases short and J 2 bases short, with 12 bases between. This CDR3 region has 15 residues. Original analysis: Estimation of nucleated cell counts relied on the amplification of reference gene primers. TCRdb's copy holds only in-frame clones and misses some; the assay was immunoSEQ multiplex PCR. V, J and clone size reflect that table, while D and trimming were determined from the DNA. Here the sample spans around 68,000 clones, 82% being singletons. The V call is TRBV18, the J call TRBJ1-5; D call uncertain. Sequenced sample: peripheral blood. The receptor's source is a man aged 80 or over with active COVID-19. The CDR3 reads CASSLSQRGNQPQHF. For the CDR3, the DNA is TGTGCCAGCTCACTGTCACAACGGGGCAATCAGCCCCAGCATTTT. Complete variable domain (other parts from reference TRBV18 and TRBJ1-5): NAGVMQNPRHLVRRRGQEARLRCSPMKGHSHVYWYRQLPEEGLKFMVYLQKENIIDESGMPKERFSAEFPKEGPSILRIQQVVRGDSAAYFCASSLSQRGNQPQHFGDGTRLSIL.